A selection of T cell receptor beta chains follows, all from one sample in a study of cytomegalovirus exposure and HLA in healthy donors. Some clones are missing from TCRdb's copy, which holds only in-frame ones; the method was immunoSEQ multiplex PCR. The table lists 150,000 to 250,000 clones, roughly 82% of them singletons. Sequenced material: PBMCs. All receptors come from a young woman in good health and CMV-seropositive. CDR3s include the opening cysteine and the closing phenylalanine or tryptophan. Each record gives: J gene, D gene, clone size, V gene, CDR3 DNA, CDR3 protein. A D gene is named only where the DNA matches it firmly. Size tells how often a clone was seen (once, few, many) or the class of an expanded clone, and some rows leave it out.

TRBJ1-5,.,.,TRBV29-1,TGCAGCGTTGGTGGCGCAGCGGATAGCAATCAGCCCCAGCATTTT,CSVGGAADSNQPQHF
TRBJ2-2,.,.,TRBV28,TGTGCCAGCAGTAAAATCAGCGGGCGGAACACCGGGGAGCTGTTTTTT,CASSKISGRNTGELFF
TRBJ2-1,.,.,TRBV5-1,TGCGCCAGCAGCCCCGGGAGTGGGGACAGCTCCTACAATGAGCAGTTCTTC,CASSPGSGDSSYNEQFF
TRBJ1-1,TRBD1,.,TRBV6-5,TGTGCCAGCAGTTACTCGGACAGGGAGAACACTGAAGCTTTCTTT,CASSYSDRENTEAFF
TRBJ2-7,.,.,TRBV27,TGTGCCAGCAGTTTACGGGGTTACGAGCAGTACTTC,CASSLRGYEQYF
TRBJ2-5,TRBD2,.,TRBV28,TGTGCCAGCAGGACCGGGACTAGAACTCAAGAGACCCAGTACTTC,CASRTGTRTQETQYF
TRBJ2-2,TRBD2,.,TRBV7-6,TGTGCCAGCAGCTTGCACCCCACTAGCGGGAGGGCCTTGGGGGAGCTGTTTTTT,CASSLHPTSGRALGELFF
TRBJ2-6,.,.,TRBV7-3,TGTGCCAGCAGCTCCCGTGGAGGACGGGAGGCCAACGTCCTGACTTTC,CASSSRGGREANVLTF
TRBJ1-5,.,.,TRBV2,TGTGCCAGCAGTGAGGGGAATAGGGGTGCTCAGCCCCAGCATTTT,CASSEGNRGAQPQHF
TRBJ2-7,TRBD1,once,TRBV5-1,TGCGCCAGCAGCGAAGGGACAGGGTCGTACGAGCAGTACTTC,CASSEGTGSYEQYF
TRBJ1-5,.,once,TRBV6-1,TGTGCCAGCAGTGAGGCTCCTTTCAATCAGCCCCAGCATTTT,CASSEAPFNQPQHF
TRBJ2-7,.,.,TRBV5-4,TGTGCCAGCAGCTTGGGAACGTCCGGGGAGATTTACGAGCAGTACTTC,CASSLGTSGEIYEQYF
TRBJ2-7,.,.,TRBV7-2,TGTGCCAGCAGCTTAGGACTACTAAACGAGCAGTACTTC,CASSLGLLNEQYF
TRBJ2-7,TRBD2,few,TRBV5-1,TGCGCCAGCAGATGGGGACTAGCGGTCGACGAGCAGTACTTC,CASRWGLAVDEQYF
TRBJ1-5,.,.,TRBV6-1,TGTGCCAGCAGTGAAGTCCCGGGGAATCAGCCCCAGCATTTT,CASSEVPGNQPQHF
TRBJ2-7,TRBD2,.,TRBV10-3,TGTGCCATCAGTGCTAGCGGGAAAGGGTACGAGCAGTACTTC,CAISASGKGYEQYF
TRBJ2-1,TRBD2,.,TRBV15,TGTGCCACCAGCAGAGATTTGTTTGGTGCTAGCGGGTCGAACAATGAGCAGTTCTTC,CATSRDLFGASGSNNEQFF
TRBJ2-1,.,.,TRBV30,TGTGCCTTGGACGGGACACAGGATTACAATGAGCAGTTCTTC,CALDGTQDYNEQFF
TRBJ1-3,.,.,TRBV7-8,TGTGCCAGCAGCTTACTTGGGGGGAGGAATACTGGAAACACCATATATTTT,CASSLLGGRNTGNTIYF
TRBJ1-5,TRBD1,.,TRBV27,TGTGCCAGCAGTTGGACAGGGTTTAGCAATCAGCCCCAGCATTTT,CASSWTGFSNQPQHF
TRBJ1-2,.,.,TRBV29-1,TGCAGCGTTGAATCCACCCCTCGGGGGGATGGCTACACCTTC,CSVESTPRGDGYTF
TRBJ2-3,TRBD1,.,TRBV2,TGTGCCAGCAGTGAGGGACAGGCCGGGCTTCGTGATACGCAGTATTTT,CASSEGQAGLRDTQYF
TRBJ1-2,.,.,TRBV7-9,TGTGCCAGCAGCACTCAATCCTTCTATGGCTACACCTTC,CASSTQSFYGYTF
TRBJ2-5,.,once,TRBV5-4,TGTGCCAGCAGCTTGGCGGGACTCAAAGAGACCCAGTACTTC,CASSLAGLKETQYF
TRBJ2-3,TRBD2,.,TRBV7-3,TGTGCCAGCAGCTTAGTTCATGGCAGCGGGAGGGCCGGTGATACGCAGTATTTT,CASSLVHGSGRAGDTQYF
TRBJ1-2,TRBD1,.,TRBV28,TGTGCCAGCCGCCTCATACAGGGGTCCTATGGCTACACCTTC,CASRLIQGSYGYTF
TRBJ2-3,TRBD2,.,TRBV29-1,TGCAGCGTCCTAAGCGGGAGCGGGGCAGATACGCAGTATTTT,CSVLSGSGADTQYF
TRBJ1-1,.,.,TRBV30,TGTGCCTGGACCGGTCCAGGGTCGGGCACTGAAGCTTTCTTT,CAWTGPGSGTEAFF
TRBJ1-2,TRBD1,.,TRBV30,TGTGCCTCCCGGACAGGGTTAGGCTATGGCTACACCTTC,CASRTGLGYGYTF
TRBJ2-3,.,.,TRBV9,TGTGCCAGCAGCGGGCAGAACACAGATACGCAGTATTTT,CASSGQNTDTQYF
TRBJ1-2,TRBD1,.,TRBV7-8,TGTGCCAGCAGCTCCGGACAGGGGAATGGCTACACCTTC,CASSSGQGNGYTF
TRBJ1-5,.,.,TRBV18,TGTGCCAGCTCACCACAGGGAGACCAGCCCCAGCATTTT,CASSPQGDQPQHF
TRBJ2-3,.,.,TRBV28,TGTGCCAGCAGTTTATTGGCCGAGGGTACAGATACGCAGTATTTT,CASSLLAEGTDTQYF
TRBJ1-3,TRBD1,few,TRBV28,TGTGCCAGCAGTCGAGCCCCGGGACAGGGATATTTT,CASSRAPGQGYF
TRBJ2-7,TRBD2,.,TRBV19,TGTGCCAGTAGCCCCGGGACTAGCGGGAAGCCCTACGAGCAGTACTTC,CASSPGTSGKPYEQYF
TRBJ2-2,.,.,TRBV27,TGTGCCAGCAGTTTAGGAGGCACCGGGGAGCTGTTTTTT,CASSLGGTGELFF
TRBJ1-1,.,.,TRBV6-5,TGTGCCAGCAGGGAGGGACGGATAACTGAAGCTTTCTTT,CASREGRITEAFF
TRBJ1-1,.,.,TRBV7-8,TGTGCCAGCAGTCCCTTGGCCGACACTGAAGCTTTCTTT,CASSPLADTEAFF
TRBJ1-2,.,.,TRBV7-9,TGTGCCAGCAGCCCGGACAGAGCAGACTACACCTTC,CASSPDRADYTF
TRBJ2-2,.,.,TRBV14,TGTGCCAGCAGCCCTGGAAGACTGAACACCGGGGAGCTGTTTTTT,CASSPGRLNTGELFF